This TCR beta chain was recovered during a study of blood T cell repertoires in COVID-19. About the study: Researchers got acute and convalescent COVID-19 samples from the United States, Italy and Spain. In each case, the material was cDNA or gDNA derived from T cells, B-cell-depleted T cells, or PBMCs.

Trimming at V came to 4 bases and at J to 2 bases, leaving 10 bases not matched to a gene. This CDR3 is built from 16 residues. Germline values: CDR1 MNHNS, CDR2 SASEGT. Only in-frame clones appear in the TCRdb table, and some are missing; sequencing was by immunoSEQ multiplex PCR. The sample contains about 240,000 clones, about 81% of which appear only once. This clonotype was sampled from a woman aged 55-75 years with active or convalescent COVID-19. The sequencing input was peripheral blood. V usage is TRBV6-1 and J usage is TRBJ2-5; TRBD1 aligns across 7 bases. CDR3 region: CASSAARQGGQETQYF. The CDR3 DNA reads as TGTGCCAGCAGTGCCGCTAGACAGGGTGGACAAGAGACCCAGTACTTC.